Listed below are T cell receptor beta chains from one sample, sequenced in a study of PD-L1 blockade in urothelial cancer. Data came from immunoSEQ multiplex PCR; TCRdb stores just in-frame clones and leaves some out. The sample has more than 45,000 clones; around 87% are singletons. Sequencing was performed on PBMCs, taken around atezolizumab (anti-PD-L1) treatment. Receptor source: a man aged 55-75 years with urothelial cancer. The CDR3 runs from the conserved cysteine through the conserved F or W. A D gene is named only where the DNA matches it firmly.

d_gene	v_gene	j_gene	len	CDR3aa
-	TRBV11-2	TRBJ1-1	13	CASSFLPNTEAFF
TRBD2	TRBV28	TRBJ2-7	13	CASITSGRYEQYF
TRBD2	TRBV6-4	TRBJ2-2	13	CANRGSSTGELFF
TRBD1	TRBV23-1	TRBJ2-1	17	CASSHPWTGGHYNEQFF
TRBD2	TRBV25-1	TRBJ2-3	15	CASSGVSGSQYTQYF
-	TRBV29-1	TRBJ1-4	15	CSVEDRGVTGEKLFF
-	TRBV5-1	TRBJ2-6	17	CASSLGVRSSGANVLTF
-	TRBV9	TRBJ1-4	15	CASSPTGSFGEKLFF
TRBD2	TRBV5-6	TRBJ2-3	17	CASSLVTSGIHTDTQYF
TRBD1	TRBV7-9	TRBJ1-6	12	CASSLEDRALHF
TRBD1	TRBV5-6	TRBJ1-2	14	CASSEAGGAGGYTF
-	TRBV2	TRBJ2-3	12	CASSRVSDTQYF
-	TRBV10-1	TRBJ2-7	13	CASSGQVGNEQYF
TRBD1	TRBV23-1	TRBJ1-5	17	CASSPRTGKLGNQPQHF
TRBD2	TRBV6-5	TRBJ2-7	13	CASRGGDSYEQYF
-	TRBV15	TRBJ1-5	14	CATSRYRAQQPQHF
-	TRBV5-1	TRBJ2-7	13	CASSLDGAYEQYF
-	TRBV6-1	TRBJ1-3	18	CASSEYATGKASGNTIYF
TRBD1	TRBV19	TRBJ2-7	15	CASSMGTADSYEQYF
-	TRBV9	TRBJ1-2	11	CASSAYYGYTF
TRBD1	TRBV11-3	TRBJ2-7	15	CASSLGPGGTYEQYF
-	TRBV7-9	TRBJ2-6	15	CASSPSLTGANVLTF
-	TRBV15	TRBJ1-3	18	CATSRGLGVETKGNTIYF
-	TRBV7-9	TRBJ1-1	17	CASSLAHRTAQASEAFF
TRBD1	TRBV18	TRBJ2-1	14	CASSGTGGYNEQFF
-	TRBV9	TRBJ1-5	12	CASSTEGQPQHF
-	TRBV5-1	TRBJ1-2	14	CASSLERGGTGYTF
TRBD1	TRBV5-1	TRBJ2-5	13	CASSSGQGETQYF
TRBD2	TRBV19	TRBJ2-3	15	CASSTGLASTDTQYF
TRBD1	TRBV19	TRBJ2-7	15	CASSIPTGGFCEQYF
TRBD1	TRBV5-1	TRBJ1-1	15	CASSLPGTGSTEAFF
-	TRBV28	TRBJ1-4	18	CASSYGGSGGATNEKLFF
-	TRBV29-1	TRBJ2-1	14	CSVDISGIYNEQFF
TRBD1	TRBV27	TRBJ2-1	18	CASREDRASFTSYNEQFF
-	TRBV7-9	TRBJ1-1	15	CASSLATESETEAFF
TRBD1	TRBV5-4	TRBJ1-1	13	CASSGQANTEAFF
-	TRBV20-1	TRBJ1-2	11	CSASKELGYTF
-	TRBV11-3	TRBJ2-2	16	CASSPNRPAGTGELFF
-	TRBV7-7	TRBJ1-1	12	CASSPILTEAFF
-	TRBV5-4	TRBJ1-5	15	CASSLQPEGNQPQHF
-	TRBV2	TRBJ1-5	13	CASTLQGNQPQHF
-	TRBV7-8	TRBJ1-3	16	CASSLVGFGFEDTIYF
TRBD2	TRBV5-4	TRBJ2-7	18	CASSLGLAGGPVSYEQYF
TRBD2	TRBV9	TRBJ2-1	16	CASSPWASGAYNEQFF
-	TRBV7-2	TRBJ2-3	14	CASSLGLYTDTQYF
TRBD1	TRBV7-9	TRBJ1-5	17	CASSTEAGTGGSRPQHF
-	TRBV6-1	TRBJ2-5	15	CASSPGANRGETQYF
TRBD1	TRBV5-1	TRBJ1-1	15	CASSFGTGVNTEAFF
TRBD1	TRBV5-1	TRBJ2-5	15	CASSAWTGPKETQYF
-	TRBV14	TRBJ2-1	16	CASSQSRKGDYNEQFF
-	TRBV7-6	TRBJ1-2	17	CASSPGRERWSNYGYTF
TRBD1	TRBV30	TRBJ1-5	17	CAWSLIGQDYSNQPQHF
TRBD2	TRBV9	TRBJ2-1	22	CASSVAVVGGLAGRRSYNEQFF